One sample yielded the 9 T cell receptor beta chains listed below, sequenced in a study of shared clonotypes between healthy human individuals. Using immunoSEQ multiplex PCR, the repertoire was profiled, and TCRdb retains in-frame clones only, with some absent. The sample has more than 2,000,000 clones; around 90% are singletons. The specimen was naive CD4+ T cells sorted from blood. Described subset: CD45RA+ positively selected. The receptors here all came from a young man in good health.

As to this clone: This CDR3 is also generated by other DNA sequences in the sample. The chain has TRBV30 and TRBJ2-3; D is undetermined. V lost 2 bases, J lost 5 bases, and 5 bases lay in between. The CDR3 covers 11 residues. Germline V gives CDR1 GTSNPN, CDR2 SVGIG (reference sequence). The CDR3 DNA reads TGTGCCTGGAGTCCAGAAGATACGCAGTATTTT. Translating gives CAWSPEDTQYF.

J is TRBJ2-5 and V is TRBV2, with 7 positions matching TRBD2. Germline V gives CDR1 SNHLY, CDR2 FYNNEI. CDR3 size: 14 residues. V shed 6 bases, J shed 5 bases, and the junction held 9 bases outside the gene matches. The CDR3 sequence: CASRWTRNSETQYF. Written as DNA, the CDR3 is TGTGCCAGCAGATGGACTAGAAATTCGGAGACCCAGTACTTC.

The chain is built from TRBV4-1 and TRBJ2-5; 9 nucleotides match TRBD1. In germline, CDR1 is MGHRA, CDR2 YSYEKL. This CDR3 has 15 residues. V was clipped by 6 bases and J by 0 bases; unmatched bases: 5. This CDR3 is CASRRDRAYQETQYF. CDR3 nucleotide sequence: TGCGCCAGCAGGAGGGACAGGGCGTACCAAGAGACCCAGTACTTC.

This chain uses TRBV19 with TRBJ1-2, with 8 bases identical to TRBD1. The ends lost 4 bases at V and 2 bases at J; junction bases unmatched: 3. The CDR3 loop spans 14 amino acids. Germline V CDR1 and CDR2: LNHDA, SQIVND (reference sequence). The CDR3 DNA reads as TGTGCCAGTAGTACCTGGGACAGGAACTATGGCTACACCTTC. Translated, it gives CASSTWDRNYGYTF.

The chain recombines TRBV7-9 with TRBJ2-2; D is unclear. Germline CDR1 and CDR2: SEHNR and FQNEAQ (reference sequence). V lost 1 base, J lost 6 bases, and 9 bases lay in between. The CDR3 is 14 residues long. The CDR3 region has the DNA TGTGCCAGCAGCTTAGATGGATTCCCCGGGGAGCTGTTTTTT. It is translated as CASSLDGFPGELFF.

This clone was observed a single time. One end of the junction does not line up with germline, which may come from a read error. The chain combines TRBV30 with TRBJ1-5, with D uncertain. The V gene's germline CDR1 is GTSNPN and CDR2 SVGIG (reference sequence). This CDR3 spans 15 amino acids. CDR3 sequence (DNA): TGTGCCTGGGGTGTACGACGGAATAGCAATCAGCCCCAGCATTTT. Protein product: CAWGVRRNSNQPQHF.

The chain links TRBV5-1 to TRBJ2-3, with 9 bases matching TRBD1. The CDR3 extends over 15 amino acids. V lost 4 bases to trimming and J lost 4 bases; unmatched junction nucleotides: 7. CDR1 SGHRS and CDR2 YFSETQ come from the germline V gene. The DNA of the CDR3 is TGCGCCAGCAGCACCGGGACAGGGATTGCAGATACGCAGTATTTT. Translated, it gives CASSTGTGIADTQYF.

This chain links TRBV10-3 with TRBJ2-2; D call uncertain. The CDR3 has 15 amino acids. In germline, CDR1 is ENHRY, CDR2 SYGVKD. V lost 6 bases to trimming and J lost 3 bases, with 14 bases between them. CDR3 loop: CAIRYRSDDTGELFF. The CDR3 DNA sequence: TGTGCCATCAGATATAGGAGCGATGACACCGGGGAGCTGTTTTTT.

This clone has a single count. The chain has TRBV5-5 and TRBJ1-2, with unresolved D. V lost 4 bases, J lost 2 bases, and 6 bases lay in between. Looked up from germline, CDR1 is SGHKS and CDR2 is YYEKEE (reference sequence). The CDR3 spans 12 residues. The chain's CDR3 is CASSTANYGYTF. CDR3 nucleotide sequence: TGTGCCAGCAGCACGGCGAACTATGGCTACACCTTC.